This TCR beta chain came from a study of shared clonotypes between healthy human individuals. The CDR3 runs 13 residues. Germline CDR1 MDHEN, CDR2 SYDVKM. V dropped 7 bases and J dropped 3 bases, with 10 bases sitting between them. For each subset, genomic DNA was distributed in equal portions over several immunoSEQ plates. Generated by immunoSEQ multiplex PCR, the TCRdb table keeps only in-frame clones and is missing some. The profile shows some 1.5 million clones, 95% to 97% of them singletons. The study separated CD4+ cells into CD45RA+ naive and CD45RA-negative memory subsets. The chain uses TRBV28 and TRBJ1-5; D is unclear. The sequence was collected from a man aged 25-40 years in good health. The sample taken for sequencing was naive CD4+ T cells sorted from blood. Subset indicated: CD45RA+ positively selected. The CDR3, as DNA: TGTGCCAGCATTGACATAACCAATCAGCCCCAGCATTTT. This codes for CASIDITNQPQHF.